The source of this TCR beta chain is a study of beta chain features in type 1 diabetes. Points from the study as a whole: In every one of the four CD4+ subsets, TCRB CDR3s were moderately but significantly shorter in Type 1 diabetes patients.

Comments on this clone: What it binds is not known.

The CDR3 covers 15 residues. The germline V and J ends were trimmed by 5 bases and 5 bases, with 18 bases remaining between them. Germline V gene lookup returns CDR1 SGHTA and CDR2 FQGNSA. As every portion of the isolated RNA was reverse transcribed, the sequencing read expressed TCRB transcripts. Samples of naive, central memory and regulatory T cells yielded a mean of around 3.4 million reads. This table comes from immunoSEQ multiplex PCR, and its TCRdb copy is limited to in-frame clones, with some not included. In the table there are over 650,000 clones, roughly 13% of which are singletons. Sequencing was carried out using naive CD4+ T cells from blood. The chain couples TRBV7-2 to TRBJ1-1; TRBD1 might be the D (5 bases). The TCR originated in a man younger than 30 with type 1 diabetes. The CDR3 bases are TGTGCCAGCAGCCGCCGCGGGGGTGATGGTACTGAAGCTTTCTTT. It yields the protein CASSRRGGDGTEAFF.